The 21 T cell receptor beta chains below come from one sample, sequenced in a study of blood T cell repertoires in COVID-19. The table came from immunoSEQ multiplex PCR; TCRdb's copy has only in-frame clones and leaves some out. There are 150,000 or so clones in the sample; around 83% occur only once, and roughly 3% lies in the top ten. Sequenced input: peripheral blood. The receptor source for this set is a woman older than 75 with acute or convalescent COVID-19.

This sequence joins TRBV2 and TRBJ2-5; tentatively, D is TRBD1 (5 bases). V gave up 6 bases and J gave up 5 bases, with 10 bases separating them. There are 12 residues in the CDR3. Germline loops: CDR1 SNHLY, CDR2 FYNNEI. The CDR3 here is CASSVGAETQYF. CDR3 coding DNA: TGTGCCAGCAGCGTAGGGGCCGAGACCCAGTACTTC.

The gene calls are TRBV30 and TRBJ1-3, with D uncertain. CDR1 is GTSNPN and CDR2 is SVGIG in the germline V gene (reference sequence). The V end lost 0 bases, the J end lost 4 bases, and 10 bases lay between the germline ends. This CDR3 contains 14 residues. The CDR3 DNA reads TGTGCCTGGAGTGTAGGAGGGATGGGAAACACCATATATTTT. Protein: CAWSVGGMGNTIYF.

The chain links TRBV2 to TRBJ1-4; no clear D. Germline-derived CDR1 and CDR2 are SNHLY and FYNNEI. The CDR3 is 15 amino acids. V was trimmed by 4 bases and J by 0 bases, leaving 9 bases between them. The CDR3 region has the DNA TGTGCCAGCAGTGGCGGACTAACAACTAATGAAAAACTGTTTTTT. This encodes CASSGGLTTNEKLFF.

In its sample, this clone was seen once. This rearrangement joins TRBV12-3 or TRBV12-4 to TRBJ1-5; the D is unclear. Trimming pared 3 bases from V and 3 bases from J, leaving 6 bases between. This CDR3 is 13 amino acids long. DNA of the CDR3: TGTGCCAGCAGTTTTCAAATCAATCAGCCCCAGCATTTT. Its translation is CASSFQINQPQHF.

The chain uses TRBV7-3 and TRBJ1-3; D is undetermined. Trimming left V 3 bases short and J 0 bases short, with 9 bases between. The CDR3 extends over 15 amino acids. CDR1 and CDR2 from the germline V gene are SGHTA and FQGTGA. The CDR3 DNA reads TGTGCCAGCAGCTTTAGCCCGAGCTCTGGAAACACCATATATTTT. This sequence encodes CASSFSPSSGNTIYF. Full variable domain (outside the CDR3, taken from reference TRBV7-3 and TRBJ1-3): GAGVSQTPSNKVTEKGKYVELRCDPISGHTALYWYRQSLGQGPEFLIYFQGTGAADDSGLPNDRFFAVRPEGSVSTLKIQRTERGDSAVYLCASSFSPSSGNTIYFGEGSWLTVV.

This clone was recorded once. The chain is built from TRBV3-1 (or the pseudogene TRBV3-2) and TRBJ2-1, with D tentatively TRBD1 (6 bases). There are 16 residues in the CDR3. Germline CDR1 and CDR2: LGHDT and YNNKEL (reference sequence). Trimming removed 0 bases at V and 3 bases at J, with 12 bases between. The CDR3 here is CASSQDRGQIYNEQFF. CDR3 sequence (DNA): TGTGCCAGCAGCCAAGATCGAGGACAGATCTACAATGAGCAGTTCTTC.

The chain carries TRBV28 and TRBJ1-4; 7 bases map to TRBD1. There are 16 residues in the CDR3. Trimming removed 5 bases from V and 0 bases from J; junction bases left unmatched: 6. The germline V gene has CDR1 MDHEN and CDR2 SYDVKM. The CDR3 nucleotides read TGTGCCAGCAGTACAGGGGCCGCTGCAACTAATGAAAAACTGTTTTTT. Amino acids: CASSTGAAATNEKLFF.

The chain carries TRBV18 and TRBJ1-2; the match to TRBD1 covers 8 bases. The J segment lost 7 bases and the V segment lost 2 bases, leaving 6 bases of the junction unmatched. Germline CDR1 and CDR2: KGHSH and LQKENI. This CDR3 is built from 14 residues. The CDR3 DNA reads TGTGCCAGCTCACCAGGGAGACAGGGGAGTGGCTACACCTTC. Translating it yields CASSPGRQGSGYTF.

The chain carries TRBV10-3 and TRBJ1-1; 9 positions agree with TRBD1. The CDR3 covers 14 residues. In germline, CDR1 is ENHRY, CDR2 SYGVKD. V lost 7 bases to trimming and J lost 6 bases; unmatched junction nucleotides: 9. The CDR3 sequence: CAIMGAGQGAEAFF. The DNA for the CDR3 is TGTGCCATCATGGGGGCGGGACAGGGAGCTGAAGCTTTCTTT.

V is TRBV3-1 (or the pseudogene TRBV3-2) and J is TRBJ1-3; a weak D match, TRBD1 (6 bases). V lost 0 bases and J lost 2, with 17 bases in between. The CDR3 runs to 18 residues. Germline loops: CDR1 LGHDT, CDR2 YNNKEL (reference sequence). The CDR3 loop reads CASSQDLSGGPTGNTIYF. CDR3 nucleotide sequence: TGTGCCAGCAGCCAAGATCTTAGCGGGGGGCCCACTGGAAACACCATATATTTT.

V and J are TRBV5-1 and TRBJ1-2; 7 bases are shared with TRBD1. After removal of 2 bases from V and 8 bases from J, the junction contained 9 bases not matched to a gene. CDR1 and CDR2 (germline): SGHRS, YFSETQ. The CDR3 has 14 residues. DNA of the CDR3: TGCGCCAGCAGCTTCGGGCAGGGGGTACGCGGCTACACCTTC. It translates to CASSFGQGVRGYTF.

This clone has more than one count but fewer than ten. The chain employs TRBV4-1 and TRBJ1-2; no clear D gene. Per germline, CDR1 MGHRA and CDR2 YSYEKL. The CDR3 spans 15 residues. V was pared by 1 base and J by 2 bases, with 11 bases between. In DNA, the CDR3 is TGCGCCAGCAGCCAAGCCCTGCTCCTAAACTATGGCTACACCTTC. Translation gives CASSQALLLNYGYTF.

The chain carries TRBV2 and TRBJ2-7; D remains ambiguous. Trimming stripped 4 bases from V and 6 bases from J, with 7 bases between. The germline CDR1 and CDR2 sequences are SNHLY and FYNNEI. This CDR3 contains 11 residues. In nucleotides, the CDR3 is TGTGCCAGCAGTGGGCGAGGCGAGCAGTACTTC. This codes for CASSGRGEQYF.

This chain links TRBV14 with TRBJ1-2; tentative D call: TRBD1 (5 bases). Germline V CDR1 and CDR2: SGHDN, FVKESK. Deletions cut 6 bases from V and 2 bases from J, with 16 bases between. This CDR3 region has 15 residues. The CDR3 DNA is TGTGCCAGCAGTCCAATTGCGACAGTAAACTATGGCTACACCTTC. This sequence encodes CASSPIATVNYGYTF.

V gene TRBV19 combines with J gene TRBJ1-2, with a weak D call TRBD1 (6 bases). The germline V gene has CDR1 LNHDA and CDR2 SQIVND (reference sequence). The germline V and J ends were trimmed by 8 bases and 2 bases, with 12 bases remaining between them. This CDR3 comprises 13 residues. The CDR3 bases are TGTGCCAGTCACCGGACAGAGAACTATGGCTACACCTTC. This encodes CASHRTENYGYTF.

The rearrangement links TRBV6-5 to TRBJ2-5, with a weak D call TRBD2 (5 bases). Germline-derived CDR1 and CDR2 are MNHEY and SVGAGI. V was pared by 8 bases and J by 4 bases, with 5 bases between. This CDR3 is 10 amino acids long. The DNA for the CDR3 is TGTGCCAGCCGGGGAGAGACCCAGTACTTC. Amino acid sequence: CASRGETQYF.

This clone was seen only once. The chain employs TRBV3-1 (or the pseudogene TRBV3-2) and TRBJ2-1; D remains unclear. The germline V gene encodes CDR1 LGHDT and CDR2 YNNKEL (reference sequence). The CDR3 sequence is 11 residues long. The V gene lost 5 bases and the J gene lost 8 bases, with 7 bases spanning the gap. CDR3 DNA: TGTGCCAGCAGCGCTCGGGATGAGCAGTTCTTC. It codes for CASSARDEQFF.

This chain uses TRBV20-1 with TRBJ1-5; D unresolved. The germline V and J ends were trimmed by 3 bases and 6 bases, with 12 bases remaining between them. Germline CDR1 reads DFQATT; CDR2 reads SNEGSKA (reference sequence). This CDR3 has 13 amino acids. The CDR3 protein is CSASAGMSQPQHF. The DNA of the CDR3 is TGCAGTGCTAGTGCGGGGATGAGTCAGCCCCAGCATTTT.

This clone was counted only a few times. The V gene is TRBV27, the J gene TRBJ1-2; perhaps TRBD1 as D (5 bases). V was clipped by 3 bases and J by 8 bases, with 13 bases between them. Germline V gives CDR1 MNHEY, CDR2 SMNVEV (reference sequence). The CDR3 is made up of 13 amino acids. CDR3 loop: CASSFLGAGGYTF. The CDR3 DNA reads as TGTGCCAGCAGTTTTTTAGGGGCGGGAGGCTACACCTTC.

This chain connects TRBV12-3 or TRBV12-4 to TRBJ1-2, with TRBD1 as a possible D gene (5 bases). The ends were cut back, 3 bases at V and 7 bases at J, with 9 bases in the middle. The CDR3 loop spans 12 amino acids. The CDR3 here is CASSLTAGGYTF. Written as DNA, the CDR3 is TGTGCCAGCAGTTTGACAGCGGGTGGCTACACCTTC.

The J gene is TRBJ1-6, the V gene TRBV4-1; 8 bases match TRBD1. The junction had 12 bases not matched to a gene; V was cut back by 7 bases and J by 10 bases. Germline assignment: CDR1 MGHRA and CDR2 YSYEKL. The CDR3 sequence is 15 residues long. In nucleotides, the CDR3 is TGCGCCAGCAACCTTCCGGGACAGGTGAACTCACCCCTCCACTTT. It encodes CASNLPGQVNSPLHF.